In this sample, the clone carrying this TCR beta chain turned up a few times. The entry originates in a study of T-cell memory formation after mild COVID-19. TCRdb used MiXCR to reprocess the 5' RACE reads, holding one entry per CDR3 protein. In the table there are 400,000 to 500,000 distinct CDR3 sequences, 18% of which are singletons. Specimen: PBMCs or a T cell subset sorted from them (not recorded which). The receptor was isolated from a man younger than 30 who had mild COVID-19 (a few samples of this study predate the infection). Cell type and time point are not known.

The CDR3: CASSQKTGGRRVVDEQFF. The CDR3 DNA sequence: TGCGCCAGCAGCCAAAAGACTGGCGGCCGGCGTGTGGTCGATGAGCAGTTCTTC. The chain carries TRBV4-3 and TRBJ2-1; no firm D call. There are 18 residues in the CDR3. The germline gives CDR1 LGHNA, CDR2 YSLEER. V lost 2 bases, J lost 8 bases, and 25 bases lay in between.